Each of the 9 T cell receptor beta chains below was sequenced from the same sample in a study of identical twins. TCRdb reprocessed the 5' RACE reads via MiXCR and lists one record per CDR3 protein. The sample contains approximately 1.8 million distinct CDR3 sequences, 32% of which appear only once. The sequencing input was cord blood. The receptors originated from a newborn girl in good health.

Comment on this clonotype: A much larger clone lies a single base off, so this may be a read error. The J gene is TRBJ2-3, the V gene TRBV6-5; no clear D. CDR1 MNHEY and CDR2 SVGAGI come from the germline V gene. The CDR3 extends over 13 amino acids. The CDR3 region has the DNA TGTGCCAGCAGTTACGACACCACAGATGCGCAGTATTTT. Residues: CASSYDTTDAQYF.

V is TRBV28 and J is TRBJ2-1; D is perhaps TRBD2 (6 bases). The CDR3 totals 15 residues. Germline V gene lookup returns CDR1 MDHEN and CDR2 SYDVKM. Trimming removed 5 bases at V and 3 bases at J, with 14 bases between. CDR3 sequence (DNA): TGTGCCAGCAGTCGGGGGAGACCCATCTACAATGAGCAGTTCTTC. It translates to CASSRGRPIYNEQFF. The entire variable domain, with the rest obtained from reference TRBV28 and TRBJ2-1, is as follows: DVKVTQSSRYLVKRTGEKVFLECVQDMDHENMFWYRQDPGLGLRLIYFSYDVKMKEKGDIPEGYSVSREKKERFSLILESASTNQTSMYLCASSRGRPIYNEQFFGPGTRLTVL.

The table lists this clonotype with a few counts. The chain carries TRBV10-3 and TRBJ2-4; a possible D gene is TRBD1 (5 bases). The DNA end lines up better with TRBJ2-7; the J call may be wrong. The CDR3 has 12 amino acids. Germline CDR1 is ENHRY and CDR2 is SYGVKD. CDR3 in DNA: TGTGCCATCAGGAACCAGGGCTACGAGCAGTACTTC. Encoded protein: CAIRNQGYEQYF.

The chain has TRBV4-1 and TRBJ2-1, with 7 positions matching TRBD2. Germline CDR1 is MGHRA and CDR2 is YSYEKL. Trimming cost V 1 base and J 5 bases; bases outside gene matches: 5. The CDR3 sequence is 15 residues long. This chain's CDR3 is CASSQVGGGDNEQFF. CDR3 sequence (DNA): TGCGCCAGCAGCCAAGTTGGGGGGGGAGACAATGAGCAGTTCTTC.

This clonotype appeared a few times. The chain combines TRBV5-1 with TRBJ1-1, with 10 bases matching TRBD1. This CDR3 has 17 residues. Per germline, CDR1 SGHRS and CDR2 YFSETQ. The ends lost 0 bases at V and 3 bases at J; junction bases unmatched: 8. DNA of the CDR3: TGCGCCAGCAGCTTGGCCGGGACAGGGGTGTCACACACTGAAGCTTTCTTT. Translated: CASSLAGTGVSHTEAFF.

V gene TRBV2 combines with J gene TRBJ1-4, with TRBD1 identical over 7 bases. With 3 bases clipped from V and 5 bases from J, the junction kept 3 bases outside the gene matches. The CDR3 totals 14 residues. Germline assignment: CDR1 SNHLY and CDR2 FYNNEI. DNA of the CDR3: TGTGCCAGCAGTGACGGCAGGGGGAATGAAAAACTGTTTTTT. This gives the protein CASSDGRGNEKLFF. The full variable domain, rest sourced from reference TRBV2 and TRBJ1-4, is EPEVTQTPSHQVTQMGQEVILRCVPISNHLYFYWYRQILGQKVEFLVSFYNNEISEKSEIFDDQFSVERPDGSNFTLKIRSTKLEDSAMYFCASSDGRGNEKLFFGSGTQLSVL.

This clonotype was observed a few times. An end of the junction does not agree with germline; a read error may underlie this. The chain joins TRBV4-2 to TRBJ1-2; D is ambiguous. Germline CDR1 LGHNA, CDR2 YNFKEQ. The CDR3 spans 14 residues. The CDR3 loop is CASSQERQVYGCTF. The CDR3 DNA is TGTGCCAGCAGCCAAGAACGCCAGGTCTATGGCTGCACCTTC.

The CDR3 DNA sequence: TGCGCCAGCAGCAAACAGGGGGCGAACTATGGCTACACCTTC. It encodes CASSKQGANYGYTF. This chain links TRBV5-1 with TRBJ1-2; 9 nucleotides match TRBD1. The CDR3 sequence is 14 residues long. Looked up from germline, CDR1 is SGHRS and CDR2 is YFSETQ. Losses at the gene ends were 4 bases for V and 2 bases for J; bases not matched to a gene: 3.

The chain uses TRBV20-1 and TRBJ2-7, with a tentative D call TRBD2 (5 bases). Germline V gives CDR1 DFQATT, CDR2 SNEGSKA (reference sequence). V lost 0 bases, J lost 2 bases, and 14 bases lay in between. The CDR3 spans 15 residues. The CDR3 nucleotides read TGCAGTGCTAGAGATCAGGACTGGAATACCTACGAGCAGTACTTC. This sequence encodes CSARDQDWNTYEQYF.